This TCR beta chain was sequenced during a study of identical twins. Overall study findings and caveats: Not following the same donors, the study drew its conclusions from cross-sectional statistical analysis. Analyses based on zero insertions could be partly confounded by invariant MAIT and iNKT cells. Modeled out-of-frame TCR alpha sharing in monozygotic twins fell below observed levels.

This clonotype was found a few times. What it binds is unknown. MiXCR, applied by TCRdb to the 5' RACE reads, yields one record per CDR3 protein. The sample lists about 1.7 million distinct CDR3 sequences; about 32% were seen once. CDR1 is MNHEY and CDR2 is SMNVEV in the germline V gene (reference sequence). The CDR3 is 15 amino acids. V lost 2 bases to trimming and J lost 2 bases, with 13 bases between them. The rearrangement uses TRBV27 and TRBJ2-7, with D tentatively TRBD2 (5 bases). The clonotype originates from a newborn girl in good health. Material for sequencing was cord blood. The DNA of the CDR3 is TGTGCCAGCAGTTTAAGGCTAGGCGGGCCCTACGAGCAGTACTTC. It is translated as CASSLRLGGPYEQYF.